The T cell receptor (beta chain) under discussion was sequenced for a study of regulatory T cells in long-lasting Graves disease. This clonotype was observed a handful of times. V lost 4 bases, J lost 8 bases, and 21 bases lay in between. The CDR3 loop spans 17 amino acids. The germline V gene encodes CDR1 MNHEY and CDR2 SVGEGT. iRepertoire HTBI primers and Arm-PCR of CDR3 regions built TCR beta libraries. TCRdb reprocessed the multiplex PCR reads via MiXCR and lists one record per CDR3 protein. This table has hundreds of thousands of distinct CDR3 sequences, approximately 15% appearing once. Time point: newly diagnosed GD, antithyroid drugs for less than 3 months. There was RNA extracted from PBMCs, and the TCR library was made from it. The same sample was also used in a study of T cells in Graves' hyperthyroidism and ophthalmopathy.

The chain uses TRBV6-2 or TRBV6-3 and TRBJ1-6, with D unclear. The sample was peripheral blood mononuclear cells (PBMCs), taken at new diagnosis, from a patient treated with antithyroid drugs. The clonotype comes from a woman aged 25 to 39 with Graves disease. The CDR3 protein is CASSFVREWLTDSPLHF. The CDR3 DNA sequence: TGTGCCAGCAGTTTTGTTAGAGAGTGGCTTACGGATTCACCCCTCCACTTT.